This T cell receptor (beta chain) is drawn from a study of human T cells and chemical hapten exposure. Overall study context: From small differences in pooled library volume came most of the variation in per-sample TCR yields. Findings of the study overall: The number of TCRs above 1 in 1000 frequency did not change after DPC sensitization.

CDR1 and CDR2 from the germline V gene are MNHEY and SMNVEV (reference sequence). V gave up 3 bases and J gave up 9 bases; unmatched junction bases: 4. The CDR3 has 13 amino acids. Time point noted: healthy volunteer bleed at 2 weeks. Researchers extracted total RNA from unfractionated whole blood. During construction of the library, unique molecular identifiers were attached to individual cDNA molecules for quantitative, reproducible TCR counting. Under the authors' procedure: Across samples, TCR counts had a median of roughly 91,000 and ranged from about 23,224 to 700,000. TCRdb re-called the RACE reads through MiXCR, storing one row per CDR3 protein. The V and J calls reflect TCRdb's pipeline rather than the authors' work. Of about 93,000 distinct CDR3 sequences listed, roughly 8.5% are singletons. In this sample, this clonotype turned up a few times. Its cognate antigen is unknown.

The J gene is TRBJ2-1, the V gene TRBV27, with 8 bases aligning to TRBD1. The receptor's source is a female donor in good health. Some clones in this sample may be carry-over from other donors' samples. Sequences were obtained from whole blood. CDR3 sequence reads: CASSFRGRFEQFF. The CDR3 DNA reads TGTGCCAGCAGTTTCAGGGGGCGGTTTGAGCAGTTCTTC.